These 15 T cell receptor beta chains were all obtained from the same sample, sequenced in a study of CD8 T cells in Susac syndrome. With random hexamers, roughly 0.5 to 1 ug RNA was reverse transcribed. TCRdb independently ran MiXCR on the immunoSEQ multiplex PCR reads; one entry per CDR3 protein. The table includes about 53,000 distinct CDR3 sequences, 85% to 95% detected once. Sequencing input: CD8+ T cells from PBMCs. The receptors originated from a human donor with Susac syndrome.

The CDR3 DNA sequence: TGTGCCAGCAGCCTGGACAGGGGGCACACCTACGAGCAGTACTTC. This encodes CASSLDRGHTYEQYF. The chain employs TRBV11-3 and TRBJ2-7; 11 bases are shared with TRBD1. V lost 5 bases and J lost 2; bases outside the gene matches: 5. The CDR3 covers 15 residues. CDR1 and CDR2 from the germline V gene are SGHNT and YENEEA.

The DNA of the CDR3 is TGCGCCAGCAGCCAAGCGGCAGGCGAGCTAGCCAAAAACATTCAGTACTTC. This sequence encodes CASSQAAGELAKNIQYF. This rearrangement joins TRBV4-3 to TRBJ2-4; unclear D gene. The CDR3 has 17 amino acids. V gave up 1 base and J gave up 0 bases, with 13 bases separating them. Germline V gives CDR1 LGHNA, CDR2 YSLEER.

The CDR3 sequence: CASTGTGARYGYTF. In nucleotides, the CDR3 is TGTGCCAGTACAGGGACAGGGGCCCGCTATGGCTACACCTTC. The chain recombines TRBV19 with TRBJ1-2, with TRBD1 identical over 10 bases. The V gene end was trimmed by 7 bases and the J gene end by 4 bases; junction bases not matched to a gene: 6. The CDR3 has 14 residues. Germline V gives CDR1 LNHDA, CDR2 SQIVND (reference sequence). The variable domain in full, completed from reference TRBV19 and TRBJ1-2, reads DGGITQSPKYLFRKEGQNVTLSCEQNLNHDAMYWYRQDPGQGLRLIYYSQIVNDFQKGDIAEGYSVSREKKESFPLTVTSAQKNPTAFYLCASTGTGARYGYTFGSGTRLTVV.

The chain has TRBV7-2 and TRBJ2-3; a weak D match, TRBD1 (7 bases). Germline V gives CDR1 SGHTA, CDR2 FQGNSA. The V gene lost 2 bases and the J gene lost 0 bases, with 15 bases spanning the gap. This CDR3 comprises 17 residues. The CDR3 sequence is CASSLPRDSPSTDTQYF. The CDR3 DNA is TGTGCCAGCAGCTTACCGCGGGACAGCCCCAGCACAGATACGCAGTATTTT.

The chain carries TRBV9 and TRBJ1-2; D gene unclear. Germline lookup yields CDR1 SGDLS and CDR2 YYNGEE. The CDR3 spans 13 residues. V lost 0 bases, J lost 8 bases, and 11 bases lay in between. The CDR3 DNA reads as TGTGCCAGCAGCGTAGAAGGGCCGCGGGGCTACACCTTC. Protein sequence: CASSVEGPRGYTF.

V gene TRBV7-9 combines with J gene TRBJ1-5; 8 bases fit TRBD1. CDR1 and CDR2 from the germline V gene are SEHNR and FQNEAQ (reference sequence). The length of the CDR3 is 17 residues. V was pared by 1 base and J by 7 bases, with 12 bases of the junction left unmatched. CDR3 protein: CASSLGKTGEWRQPQHF. The DNA of the CDR3 is TGTGCCAGCAGCTTAGGGAAGACAGGGGAATGGAGGCAGCCCCAGCATTTT. Complete variable domain (other parts from reference TRBV7-9 and TRBJ1-5): DTGVSQNPRHKITKRGQNVTFRCDPISEHNRLYWYRQTLGQGPEFLTYFQNEAQLEKSRLLSDRFSAERPKGSFSTLEIQRTEQGDSAMYLCASSLGKTGEWRQPQHFGDGTRLSIL.

The chain couples TRBV11-2 to TRBJ2-3, with D hard to call. Trimming shortened V by 6 bases and J by 6 bases, and 7 bases separated the two germline ends. From germline, CDR1 is SGHAT and CDR2 FQNNGV. This CDR3 contains 11 residues. The CDR3 spells CASSWVDTQYF. The CDR3 DNA reads as TGTGCCAGCAGTTGGGTGGATACGCAGTATTTT.

The chain links TRBV20-1 to TRBJ2-1; TRBD1 or TRBD2 may be the D gene (5 bases each). There are 11 residues in the CDR3. V lost 5 bases, J lost 6 bases, and 8 bases lay in between. CDR1 and CDR2 (germline): DFQATT, SNEGSKA (reference sequence). Here the CDR3 DNA reads TGCAGTGCTGGGACCGGCAATGAGCAGTTCTTC. This sequence encodes CSAGTGNEQFF.

The J gene is TRBJ2-4, the V gene TRBV2, with D unresolved. Trimming removed 3 bases at V and 5 bases at J, with 11 bases between. This CDR3 region has 14 residues. From germline, CDR1 is SNHLY and CDR2 FYNNEI. The CDR3 coding sequence is TGTGCCAGCAGTGAGAGCTTTGGGGAAAACATTCAGTACTTC. As protein: CASSESFGENIQYF.

V is TRBV29-1 and J is TRBJ2-5; perhaps D is TRBD1 or TRBD2 (5 bases each). CDR3 size: 15 residues. Germline V gene lookup returns CDR1 SQVTM and CDR2 ANQGSEA. V was pared by 4 bases and J by 0 bases, with 15 bases between. CDR3 amino acids: CSVGARGVNQETQYF. The CDR3 coding sequence is TGCAGCGTTGGTGCACGAGGGGTCAACCAAGAGACCCAGTACTTC.

This clonotype has a single count. The CDR3: CASSAQSGYGYTF. CDR3 coding DNA: TGTGCCAGCAGTGCCCAGAGTGGCTATGGCTACACCTTC. The chain uses TRBV2 and TRBJ1-2; D unclear. The V gene lost 4 bases and the J gene lost 4 bases, with 10 bases spanning the gap. The CDR3 contains 13 residues. Germline CDR1 SNHLY, CDR2 FYNNEI.

In its sample, this clonotype was seen once. The chain has TRBV7-9 and TRBJ2-1; D uncertain. In germline, CDR1 is SEHNR, CDR2 FQNEAQ (reference sequence). The V end lost 5 bases, the J end lost 7 bases, and 6 bases lay between the germline ends. This CDR3 has 11 amino acids. CDR3 bases: TGTGCCAGCAGCCGGATTAATGAGCAGTTCTTC. Its translation is CASSRINEQFF.

The J gene is TRBJ1-1, the V gene TRBV29-1, with D perhaps TRBD1 (5 bases). The CDR3 covers 13 residues. The V gene lost 5 bases and the J gene lost 1 base, with 11 bases spanning the gap. Germline-derived CDR1 and CDR2 are SQVTM and ANQGSEA. CDR3 residues: CSVQGVANTEAFF. CDR3 coding DNA: TGCAGCGTTCAGGGAGTCGCGAACACTGAAGCTTTCTTT.

This clonotype occurred once. The chain uses TRBV7-9 and TRBJ2-5; 10 bases are shared with TRBD1. From germline, CDR1 is SEHNR and CDR2 FQNEAQ (reference sequence). J gave up 2 bases and V 1 base, and 1 base lay outside the gene matches. The CDR3 consists of 15 residues. The CDR3 coding sequence is TGTGCCAGCAGCTTAGGGGACAGGGGTCAAGAGACCCAGTACTTC. This encodes CASSLGDRGQETQYF.

V is TRBV20-1 and J is TRBJ1-1; no clear D. There are 14 residues in the CDR3. V was cut by 3 bases and J by 0 bases, with 11 bases left in between. Germline V gene sequence: CDR1 DFQATT, CDR2 SNEGSKA (reference sequence). The CDR3 bases are TGCAGTGCTAGTTTGGCCATGCTGAACACTGAAGCTTTCTTT. Protein sequence: CSASLAMLNTEAFF.